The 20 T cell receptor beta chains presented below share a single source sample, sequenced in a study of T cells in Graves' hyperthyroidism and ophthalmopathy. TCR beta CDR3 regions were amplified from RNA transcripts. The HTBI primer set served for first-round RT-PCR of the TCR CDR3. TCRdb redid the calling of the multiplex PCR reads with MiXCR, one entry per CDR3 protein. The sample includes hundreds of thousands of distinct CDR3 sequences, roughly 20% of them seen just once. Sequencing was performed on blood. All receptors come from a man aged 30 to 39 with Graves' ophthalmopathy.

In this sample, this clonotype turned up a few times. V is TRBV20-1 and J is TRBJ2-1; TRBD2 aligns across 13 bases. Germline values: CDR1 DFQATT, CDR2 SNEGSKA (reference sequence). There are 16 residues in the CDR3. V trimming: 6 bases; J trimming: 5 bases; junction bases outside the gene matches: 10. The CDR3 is CSANIGTSGMDNEQFF. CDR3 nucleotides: TGCAGTGCCAACATAGGGACTAGCGGGATGGACAATGAGCAGTTCTTC.

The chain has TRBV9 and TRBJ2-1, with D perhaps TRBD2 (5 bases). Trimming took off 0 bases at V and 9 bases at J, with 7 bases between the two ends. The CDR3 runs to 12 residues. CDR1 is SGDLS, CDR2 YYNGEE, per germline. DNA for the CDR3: TGTGCCAGCAGCGTAGGTGGGAGTGAGCAGTTCTTC. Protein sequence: CASSVGGSEQFF.

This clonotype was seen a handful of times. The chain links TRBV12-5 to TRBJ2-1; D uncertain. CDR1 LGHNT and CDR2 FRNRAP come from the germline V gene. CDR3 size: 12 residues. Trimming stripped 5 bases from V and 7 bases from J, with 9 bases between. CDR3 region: CASGIPANEQFF. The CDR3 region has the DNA TGTGCTAGTGGTATCCCGGCAAATGAGCAGTTCTTC.

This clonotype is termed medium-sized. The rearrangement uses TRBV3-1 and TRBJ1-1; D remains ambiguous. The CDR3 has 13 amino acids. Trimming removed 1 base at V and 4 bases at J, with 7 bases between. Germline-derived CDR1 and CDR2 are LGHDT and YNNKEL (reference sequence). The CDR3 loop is CASSQGWGTEAFF. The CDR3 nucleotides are TGTGCCAGCAGCCAAGGCTGGGGCACTGAAGCTTTCTTT.

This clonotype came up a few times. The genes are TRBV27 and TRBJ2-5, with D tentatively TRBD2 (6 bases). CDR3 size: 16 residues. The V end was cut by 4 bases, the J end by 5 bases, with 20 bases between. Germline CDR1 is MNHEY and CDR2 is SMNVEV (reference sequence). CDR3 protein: CASSSIDGRVRETQYF. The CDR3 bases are TGTGCCAGCAGTTCGATTGACGGGAGAGTGAGGGAGACCCAGTACTTC.

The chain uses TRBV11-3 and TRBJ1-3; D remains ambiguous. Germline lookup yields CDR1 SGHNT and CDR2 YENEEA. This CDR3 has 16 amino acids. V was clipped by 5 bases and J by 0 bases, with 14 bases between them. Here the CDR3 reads CASSPSRLTSGNTIYF. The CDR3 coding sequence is TGTGCCAGCAGCCCCTCGCGACTGACCTCTGGAAACACCATATATTTT.

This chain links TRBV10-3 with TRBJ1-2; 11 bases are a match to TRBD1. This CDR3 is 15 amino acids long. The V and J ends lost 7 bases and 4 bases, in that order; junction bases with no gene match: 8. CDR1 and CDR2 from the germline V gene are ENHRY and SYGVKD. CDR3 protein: CAITDGQGASYGYTF. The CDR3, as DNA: TGTGCCATCACCGACGGACAGGGGGCAAGCTATGGCTACACCTTC.

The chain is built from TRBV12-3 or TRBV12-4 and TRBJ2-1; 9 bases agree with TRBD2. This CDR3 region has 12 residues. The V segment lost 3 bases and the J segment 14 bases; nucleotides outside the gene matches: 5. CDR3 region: CASSFAGTSKFF. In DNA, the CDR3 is TGTGCCAGCAGTTTCGCCGGGACTAGCAAGTTCTTC.

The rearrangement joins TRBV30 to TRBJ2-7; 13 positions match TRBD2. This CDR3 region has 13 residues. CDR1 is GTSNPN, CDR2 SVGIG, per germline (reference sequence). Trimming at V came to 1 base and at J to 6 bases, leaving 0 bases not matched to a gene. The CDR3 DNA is TGTGCCTGGAGTGGACTAGCGGGAGGCGAGCAGTACTTC. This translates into CAWSGLAGGEQYF.

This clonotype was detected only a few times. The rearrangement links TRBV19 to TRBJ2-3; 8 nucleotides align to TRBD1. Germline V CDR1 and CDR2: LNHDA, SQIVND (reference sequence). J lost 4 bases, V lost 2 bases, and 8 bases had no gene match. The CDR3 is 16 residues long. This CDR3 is CASSIRGQGASDTQYF. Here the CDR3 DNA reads TGTGCCAGTAGTATACGGGGCCAGGGGGCTTCAGATACGCAGTATTTT.

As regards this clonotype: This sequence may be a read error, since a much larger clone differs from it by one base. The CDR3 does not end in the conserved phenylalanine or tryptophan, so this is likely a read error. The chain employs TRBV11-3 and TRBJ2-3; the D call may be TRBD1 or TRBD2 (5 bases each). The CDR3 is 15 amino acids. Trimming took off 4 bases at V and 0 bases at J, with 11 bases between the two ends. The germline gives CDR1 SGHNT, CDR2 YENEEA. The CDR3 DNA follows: TGTGCCAGCAGCTACTGGGGGAGAAGCACAGATACGCAGTATCTT. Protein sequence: CASSYWGRSTDTQYL.

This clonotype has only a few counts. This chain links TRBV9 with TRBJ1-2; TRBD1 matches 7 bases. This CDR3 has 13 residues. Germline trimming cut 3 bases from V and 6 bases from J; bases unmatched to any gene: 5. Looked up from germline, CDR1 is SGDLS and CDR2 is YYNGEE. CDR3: CASSAGTANGYTF. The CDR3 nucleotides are TGTGCCAGCAGCGCCGGGACAGCGAATGGCTACACCTTC.

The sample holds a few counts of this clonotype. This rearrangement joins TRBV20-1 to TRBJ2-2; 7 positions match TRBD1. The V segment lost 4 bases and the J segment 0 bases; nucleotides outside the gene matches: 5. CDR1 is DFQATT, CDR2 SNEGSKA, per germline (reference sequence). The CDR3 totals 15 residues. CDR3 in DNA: TGCAGTGCTACGAGGGGGACAGCGAACACCGGGGAGCTGTTTTTT. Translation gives CSATRGTANTGELFF.

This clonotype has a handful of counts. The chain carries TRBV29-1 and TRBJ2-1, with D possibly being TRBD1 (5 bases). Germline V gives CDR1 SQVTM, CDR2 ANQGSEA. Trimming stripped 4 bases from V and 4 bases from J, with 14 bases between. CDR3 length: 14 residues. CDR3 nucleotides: TGCAGCGTTGGAGTCAGGACAATATACAATGAGCAGTTCTTC. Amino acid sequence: CSVGVRTIYNEQFF.

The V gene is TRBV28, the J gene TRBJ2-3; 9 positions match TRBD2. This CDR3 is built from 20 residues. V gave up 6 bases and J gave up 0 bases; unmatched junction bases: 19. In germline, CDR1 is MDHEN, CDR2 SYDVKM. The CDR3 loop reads CASRPLWLLAGASSTDTQYF. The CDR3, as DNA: TGTGCCAGCAGACCCCTATGGTTGTTAGCGGGGGCCTCTAGCACAGATACGCAGTATTTT.

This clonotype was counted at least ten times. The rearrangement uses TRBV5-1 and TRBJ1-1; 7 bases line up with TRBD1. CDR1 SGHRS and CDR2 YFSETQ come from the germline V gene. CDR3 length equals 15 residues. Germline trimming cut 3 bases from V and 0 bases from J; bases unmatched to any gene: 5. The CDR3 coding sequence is TGCGCCAGCAGCTCCCCGGGACAGATGAACACTGAAGCTTTCTTT. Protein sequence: CASSSPGQMNTEAFF.

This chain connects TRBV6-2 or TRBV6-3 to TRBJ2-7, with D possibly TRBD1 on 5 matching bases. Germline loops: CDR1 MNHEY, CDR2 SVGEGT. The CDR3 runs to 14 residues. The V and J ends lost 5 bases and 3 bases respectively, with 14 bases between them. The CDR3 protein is CASSRVQGNYEQYF. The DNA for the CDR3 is TGTGCCAGCAGTCGAGTGCAGGGCAACTACGAGCAGTACTTC.

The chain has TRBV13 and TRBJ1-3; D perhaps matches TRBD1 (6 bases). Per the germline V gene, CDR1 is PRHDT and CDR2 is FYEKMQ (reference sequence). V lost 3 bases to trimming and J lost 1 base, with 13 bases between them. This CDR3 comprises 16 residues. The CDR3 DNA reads TGTGCCAGCAGCTTCAACACCGGGACATCTGGAAACACCATATATTTT. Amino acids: CASSFNTGTSGNTIYF.

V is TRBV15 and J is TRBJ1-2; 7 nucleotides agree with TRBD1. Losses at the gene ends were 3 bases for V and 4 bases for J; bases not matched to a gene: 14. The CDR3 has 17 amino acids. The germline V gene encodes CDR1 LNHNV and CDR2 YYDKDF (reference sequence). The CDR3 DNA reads TGTGCCACCAGCAGGAAATACCGACAGGGAACATTCTATGGCTACACCTTC. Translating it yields CATSRKYRQGTFYGYTF. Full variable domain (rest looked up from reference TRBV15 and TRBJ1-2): DAMVIQNPRYQVTQFGKPVTLSCSQTLNHNVMYWYQQKSSQAPKLLFHYYDKDFNNEADTPDNFQSRRPNTSFCFLDIRSPGLGDTAMYLCATSRKYRQGTFYGYTFGSGTRLTVV.

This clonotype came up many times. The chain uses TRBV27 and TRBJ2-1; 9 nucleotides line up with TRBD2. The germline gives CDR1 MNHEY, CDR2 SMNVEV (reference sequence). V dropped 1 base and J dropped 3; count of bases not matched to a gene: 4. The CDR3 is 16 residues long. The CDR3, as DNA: TGTGCCAGCAGTTTATACCTAGCGGGGAACTACAATGAGCAGTTCTTC. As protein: CASSLYLAGNYNEQFF.